This T cell receptor (beta chain) appears in the sequencing data of a study of prognosis after radiotherapy for stage I lung cancer (dated by TCRdb to about 2021). For the wider study: Between early 2018 and early 2019, 20 or so stage I NSCLC patients were enrolled in Nanjing, China. Newly diagnosed primary stage I lung tumors were present in around 15 patients, and oligometastatic NSCLC after surgical resection of the primary tumor was present in several patients. Every patient was regarded as medically inoperable, because of comorbidities in some 12 cases and refusal of surgery in more than 5 cases. The cohort comprised under 15 men and about six women with a median age of around 74 years, ranging from roughly 53 to 84 years. Tumor histology was squamous cell carcinoma in roughly 7 patients and adenocarcinoma in roughly 13. Using image-guided IMRT or VMAT, SBRT was delivered in 3 to 5 fractions at a biologically effective dose of at least 100 Gy. Concurrent therapy was not administered to any patient alongside SBRT. After SBRT, distant metastases developed in about 20% of the 19 patients at a median of about seven months, while the remaining 15 patients had no significant progression. Peripheral blood TCR beta repertoires were profiled in stage I NSCLC patients before and after stereotactic body radiotherapy, and the study then linked these repertoires to distant failure. The study took one blood sample before SBRT and one after SBRT from each of 19 patients and sequenced all 38 samples. What the research found in general, with its limitations: No adjustment for multiple comparisons was applied to any of the reported P values. Post-SBRT Shannon entropy and its change from baseline were lower in patients who developed distant metastases; baseline Shannon entropy was not associated with metastases. The small cohort and short follow-up limited the study, so independent validation of the findings is needed. Differences by metastasis status were reportedly seen in TRBV and TRBJ usage frequencies, involving two V genes at baseline and, after SBRT, under 10 V genes and two J genes. No determination of tumor specificity was made for expanded TCR clones. A decrease in unique TCR clone counts was observed after SBRT (median about 9,400 before versus some 7,000 after; Wilcoxon paired P=0.011).

Comment on this clonotype: Its antigen specificity is not known. No quality values exist for individual bases; no much larger clone is one base distant.

All patients had node-negative disease on CT and PET/CT, and none had a history of other malignancies or had previously received chemotherapy or radiotherapy. About 6.2 milliliters of peripheral venous blood were drawn into EDTA tubes at each of two time points. PBMCs were isolated by Ficoll-Paque Plus density-gradient centrifugation. Samples were stored at -80°C immediately after collection until analysis. V loses 0 bases of germline sequence and J loses 0 bases, and the interval between the two ends is 18 bases. Taken from cysteine to phenylalanine, the CDR3 has 17 residues. This entry keeps only the CDR3 DNA: 51 bases, framed from base 1. CDR1 and CDR2 (DFQATT, SNEGSKA) derive from the germline V gene (reference sequence). Two rounds of multiplex PCR were used to amplify the TCR beta CDR3 region from genomic DNA. In the first round of PCR, primers specific to each TRBV and TRBJ gene were used, and the primer sequences are filed in Chinese patent CN105087789A. Universal primers were used in the second round of PCR. The Roche High Pure PCR Template Preparation Kit was used to extract genomic DNA from frozen PBMCs. Paired-end sequencing with 151 bp reads was performed on the libraries using an Illumina HiSeq 3000. On the study's bioinformatics: Raw reads lacking the multiplex PCR primer sequences were removed with CutAdapt. PEAR was used to merge high-quality paired reads into contigs. By alignment to reference sequences, MiXCR assigned TRB V, D and J gene segments to each contig. CDR3 sequences were clustered by base quality and sequence similarity to remove sequencing errors. Diversity was measured as Shannon entropy normalized by the natural log of productive TCR sequence number. To get clonality, Shannon entropy was divided by the natural log of the number of unique clonotypes, and that result was subtracted from one. Progression-free survival cut-offs for repertoire metrics were chosen using the Youden index of ROC curves, with analyses run in R 3.5.3. The public sequencing data were trimmed at Q25 with fastp and processed into clonotypes with MiXCR by TCRdb, which kept only in-frame beta chains. When rows share a CDR3 protein, they turn into one entry using the most common DNA and genes. Clone size and V and J calls follow TCRdb, not the original study. Here the sample has approximately 28,000 distinct CDR3 sequences; around 30% occur a single time. Clones ranked in the top ten supply roughly a third of the sample.

This sequence originates from a donor aged 50 or older with non-small cell lung cancer. The chain was built from TRBV20-1 and TRBJ2-7; the D region possibly corresponds to TRBD2 (5 bases align). The sample consisted of PBMCs, taken before or after stereotactic body radiation therapy (not recorded which). Here is the DNA: TGCAGTGCTAGAGACCCCCCTGGTAGCGTTTTCTCCTACGAGCAGTACTTC. Its protein reads: CSARDPPGSVFSYEQYF.